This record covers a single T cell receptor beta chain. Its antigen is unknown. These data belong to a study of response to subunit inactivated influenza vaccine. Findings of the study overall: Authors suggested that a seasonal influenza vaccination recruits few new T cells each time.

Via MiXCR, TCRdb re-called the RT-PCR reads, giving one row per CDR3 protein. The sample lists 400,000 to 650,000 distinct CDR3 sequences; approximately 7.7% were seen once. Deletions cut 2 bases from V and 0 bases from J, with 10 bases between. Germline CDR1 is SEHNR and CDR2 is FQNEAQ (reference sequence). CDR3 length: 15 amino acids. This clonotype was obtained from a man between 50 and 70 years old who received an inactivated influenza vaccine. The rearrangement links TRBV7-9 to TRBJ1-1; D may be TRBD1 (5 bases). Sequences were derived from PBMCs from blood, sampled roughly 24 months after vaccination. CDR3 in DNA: TGTGCCAGCAGCTTATCGGGGGAGGTGAACACTGAAGCTTTCTTT. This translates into CASSLSGEVNTEAFF.